This entry features one T cell receptor beta chain sequence. Only in-frame clones appear in the TCRdb table, and some are missing; sequencing was by immunoSEQ multiplex PCR. The sample lists tens of thousands of clones; around 93% were seen once. Germline loops: CDR1 SEHNR, CDR2 FQNEAQ (reference sequence). The CDR3 loop spans 14 amino acids. Trimming removed 2 bases at V and 5 bases at J, with 12 bases between. The record originates from a study of OX40 agonist ivuxolimab in advanced cancers. This rearrangement joins TRBV7-9 to TRBJ2-5; D is ambiguous. The sequencing used CD4+ or CD8+ T cells sorted from blood, collected in a trial of the OX40 agonist ivuxolimab. This TCR was sampled from an adult with an advanced solid tumor such as melanoma, head and neck, liver or kidney cancer. The CDR3: CASSLTYAGETQYF. As DNA, the CDR3 is TGTGCCAGCAGCTTAACGTACGCCGGGGAGACCCAGTACTTC.